Described below is a single TCR beta chain sequence and its context. The CDR3 spans 17 residues. Germline CDR1 SGHTA, CDR2 FQGTGA. With 0 bases clipped from V and 5 bases from J, the junction kept 10 bases outside the gene matches. This sample was taken from a study of blood T cell repertoires in COVID-19. Per the original data handling: How many nucleated cells were present was estimated from reference gene primer amplification. Sequencing used immunoSEQ multiplex PCR; TCRdb keeps in-frame clones, though not all of them. V and J calls and clone size are as listed in that table; D and trimming were resolved from the DNA. In the table there are 60,000 to 65,000 clones, around 80% of which are singletons.

Sequenced sample: peripheral blood. V gene TRBV7-3 combines with J gene TRBJ2-3, with 8 nucleotides matching TRBD1. The sequence derives from a woman aged 55-70 years with acute or convalescent COVID-19. The CDR3 nucleotides read TGTGCCAGCAGCTTAACGGTGAGGCAGGGGGCTGGAGATACGCAGTATTTT. Its protein product is CASSLTVRQGAGDTQYF. Based on the CDR3 plus reference TRBV7-3 and TRBJ2-3, the full variable domain is GAGVSQTPSNKVTEKGKYVELRCDPISGHTALYWYRQSLGQGPEFLIYFQGTGAADDSGLPNDRFFAVRPEGSVSTLKIQRTERGDSAVYLCASSLTVRQGAGDTQYFGPGTRLTVL.